Sequencing of this T cell receptor beta chain was carried out in a study of a mutant IDH1 vaccine in newly diagnosed glioma. As for this clone: Its antigen is as yet unknown.

Time point given: week 47, end of study. Every single dose of the vaccine, 300 ug of mutant IDH1 20-mer peptide, came with topical imiquimod. The protocol was immunoSEQ multiplex PCR, while the TCRdb copy is restricted to in-frame clones and leaves out a portion. Of 30,000 or so clones listed, 65% to 85% are singletons. V was cut by 7 bases and J by 5 bases, with 17 bases left in between. There are 14 residues in the CDR3. Germline V gene data show CDR1 as MNHEY and CDR2 as SVGAGI. The rearrangement joins TRBV6-5 to TRBJ1-1; no reliable D call. Specimen: PBMCs, collected from a glioma patient whose treatment included an IDH1 peptide vaccine. The source of this sequence is a young man with glioma. The CDR3 is CASNLGVAGTEAFF. For the CDR3, the DNA is TGTGCCAGCAACCTCGGGGTTGCGGGGACTGAAGCTTTCTTT.